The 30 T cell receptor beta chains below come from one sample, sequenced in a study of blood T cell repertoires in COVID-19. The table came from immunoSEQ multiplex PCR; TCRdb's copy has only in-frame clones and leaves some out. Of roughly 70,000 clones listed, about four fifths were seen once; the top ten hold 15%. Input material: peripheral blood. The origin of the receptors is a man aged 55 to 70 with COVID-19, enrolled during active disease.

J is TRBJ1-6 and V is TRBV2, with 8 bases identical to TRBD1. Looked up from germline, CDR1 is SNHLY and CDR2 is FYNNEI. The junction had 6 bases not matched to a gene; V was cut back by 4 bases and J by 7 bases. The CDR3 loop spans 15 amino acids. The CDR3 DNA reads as TGTGCCAGCAGTGTCTCGTGGACAGGGAATTCACCCCTCCACTTT. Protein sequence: CASSVSWTGNSPLHF.

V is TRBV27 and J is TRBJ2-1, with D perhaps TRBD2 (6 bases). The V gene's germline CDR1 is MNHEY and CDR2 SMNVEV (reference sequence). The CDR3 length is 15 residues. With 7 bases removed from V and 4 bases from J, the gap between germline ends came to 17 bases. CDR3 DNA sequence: TGTGCCAGCATTCCGGCGGGGCCCCTATACAATGAGCAGTTCTTC. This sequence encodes CASIPAGPLYNEQFF.

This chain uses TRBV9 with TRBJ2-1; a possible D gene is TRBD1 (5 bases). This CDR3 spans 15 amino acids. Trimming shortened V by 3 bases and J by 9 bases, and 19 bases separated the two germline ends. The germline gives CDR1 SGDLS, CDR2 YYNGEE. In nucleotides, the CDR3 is TGTGCCAGCAGCGCCGACCCCGACAGACCACTTGAGCAGTTCTTC. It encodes CASSADPDRPLEQFF.

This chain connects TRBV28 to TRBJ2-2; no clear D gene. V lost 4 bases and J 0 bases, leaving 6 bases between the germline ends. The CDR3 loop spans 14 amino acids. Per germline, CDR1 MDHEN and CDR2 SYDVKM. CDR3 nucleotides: TGTGCCAGCAGTTATATAGCGAACACCGGGGAGCTGTTTTTT. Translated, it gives CASSYIANTGELFF.

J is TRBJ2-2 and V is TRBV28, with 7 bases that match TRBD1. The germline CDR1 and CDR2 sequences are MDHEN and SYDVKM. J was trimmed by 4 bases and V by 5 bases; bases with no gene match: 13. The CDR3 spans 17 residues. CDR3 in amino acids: CASSTIGTARGTGELFF. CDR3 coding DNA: TGTGCCAGCAGTACTATCGGGACAGCAAGGGGCACCGGGGAGCTGTTTTTT.

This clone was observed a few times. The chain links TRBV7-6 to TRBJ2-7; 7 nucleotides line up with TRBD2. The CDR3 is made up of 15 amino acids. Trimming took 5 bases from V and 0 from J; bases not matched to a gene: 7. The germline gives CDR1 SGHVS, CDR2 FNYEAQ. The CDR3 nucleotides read TGTGCCAGCAGCCCCGCTAGCGGAGCCTCCTACGAGCAGTACTTC. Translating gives CASSPASGASYEQYF.

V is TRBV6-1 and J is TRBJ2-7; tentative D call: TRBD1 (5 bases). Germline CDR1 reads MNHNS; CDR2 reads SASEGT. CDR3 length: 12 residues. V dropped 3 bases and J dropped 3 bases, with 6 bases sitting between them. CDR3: CASSDDSYEQYF. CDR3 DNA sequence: TGTGCCAGCAGTGACGACAGCTACGAGCAGTACTTC.

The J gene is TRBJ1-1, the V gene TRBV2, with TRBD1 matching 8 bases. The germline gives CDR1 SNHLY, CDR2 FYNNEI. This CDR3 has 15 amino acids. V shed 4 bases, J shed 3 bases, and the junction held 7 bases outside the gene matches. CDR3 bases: TGTGCCAGCAGTGTGGGGCAGGGGGCAGACACTGAAGCTTTCTTT. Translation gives CASSVGQGADTEAFF.

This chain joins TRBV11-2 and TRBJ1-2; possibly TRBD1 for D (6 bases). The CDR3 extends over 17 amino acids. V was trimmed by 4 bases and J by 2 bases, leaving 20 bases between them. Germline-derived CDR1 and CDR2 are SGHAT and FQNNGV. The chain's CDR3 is CASSSQLTSQGNYGYTF. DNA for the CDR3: TGTGCCAGCAGCTCGCAATTAACCTCCCAGGGGAACTATGGCTACACCTTC.

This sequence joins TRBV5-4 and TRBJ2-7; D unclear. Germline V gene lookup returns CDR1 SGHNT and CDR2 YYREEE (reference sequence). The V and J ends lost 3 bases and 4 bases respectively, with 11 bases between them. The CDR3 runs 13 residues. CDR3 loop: CASSSYSSYEQYF. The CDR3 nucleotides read TGTGCCAGCAGCTCGTACAGCAGTTACGAGCAGTACTTC.

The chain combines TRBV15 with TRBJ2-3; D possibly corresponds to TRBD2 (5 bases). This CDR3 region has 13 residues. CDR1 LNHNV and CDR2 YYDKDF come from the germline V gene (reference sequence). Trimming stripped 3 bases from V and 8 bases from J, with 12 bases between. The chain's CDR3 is CATSRAKRSTQYF. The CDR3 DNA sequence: TGTGCCACCAGCAGGGCCAAGCGGAGTACGCAGTATTTT.

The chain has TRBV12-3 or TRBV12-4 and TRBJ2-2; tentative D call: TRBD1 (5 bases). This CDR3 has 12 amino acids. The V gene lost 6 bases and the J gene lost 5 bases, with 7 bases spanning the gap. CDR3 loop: CASRAGTGELFF. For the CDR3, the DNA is TGTGCCAGCAGAGCAGGGACCGGGGAGCTGTTTTTT.

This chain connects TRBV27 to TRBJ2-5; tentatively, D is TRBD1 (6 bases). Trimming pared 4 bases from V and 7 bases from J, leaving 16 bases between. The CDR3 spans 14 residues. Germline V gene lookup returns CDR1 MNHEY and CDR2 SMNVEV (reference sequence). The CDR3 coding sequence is TGTGCCAGCAGTTCGCACGGGCAAGGGGGGACCCAGTACTTC. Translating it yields CASSSHGQGGTQYF.

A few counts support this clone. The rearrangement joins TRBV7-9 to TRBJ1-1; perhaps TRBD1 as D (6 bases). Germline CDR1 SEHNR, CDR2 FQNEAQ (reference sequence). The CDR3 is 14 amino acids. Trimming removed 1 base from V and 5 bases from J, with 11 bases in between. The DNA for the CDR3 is TGTGCCAGCAGCTTAGATGGGGGCGGAACTGAAGCTTTCTTT. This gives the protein CASSLDGGGTEAFF. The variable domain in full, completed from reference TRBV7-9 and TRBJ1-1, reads DTGVSQNPRHKITKRGQNVTFRCDPISEHNRLYWYRQTLGQGPEFLTYFQNEAQLEKSRLLSDRFSAERPKGSFSTLEIQRTEQGDSAMYLCASSLDGGGTEAFFGQGTRLTVV.

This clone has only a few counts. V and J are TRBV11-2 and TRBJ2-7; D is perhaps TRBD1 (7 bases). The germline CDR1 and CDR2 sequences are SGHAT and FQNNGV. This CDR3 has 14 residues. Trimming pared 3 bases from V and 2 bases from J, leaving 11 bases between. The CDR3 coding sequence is TGTGCCAGCAGCTTTTCCAGGGGGGCCTACGAGCAGTACTTC. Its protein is CASSFSRGAYEQYF.

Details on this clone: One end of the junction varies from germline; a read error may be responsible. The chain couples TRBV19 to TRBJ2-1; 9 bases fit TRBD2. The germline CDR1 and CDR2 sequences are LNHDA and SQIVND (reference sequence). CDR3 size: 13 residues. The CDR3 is CASRIAGAPEQFF. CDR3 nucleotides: TGTGCCAGTAGAATAGCGGGAGCCCCTGAGCAGTTCTTC.

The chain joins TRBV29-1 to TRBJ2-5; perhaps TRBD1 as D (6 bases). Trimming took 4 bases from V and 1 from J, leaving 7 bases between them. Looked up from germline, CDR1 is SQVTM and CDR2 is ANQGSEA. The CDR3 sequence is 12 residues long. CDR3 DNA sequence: TGCAGCGTTGGACAGGTCCAAGAGACCCAGTACTTC. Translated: CSVGQVQETQYF.

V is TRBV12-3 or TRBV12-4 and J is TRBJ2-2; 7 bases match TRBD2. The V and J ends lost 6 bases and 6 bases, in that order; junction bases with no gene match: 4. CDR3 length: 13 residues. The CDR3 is CASRPTSAGELFF. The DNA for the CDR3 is TGTGCCAGCAGACCCACTAGCGCCGGGGAGCTGTTTTTT.

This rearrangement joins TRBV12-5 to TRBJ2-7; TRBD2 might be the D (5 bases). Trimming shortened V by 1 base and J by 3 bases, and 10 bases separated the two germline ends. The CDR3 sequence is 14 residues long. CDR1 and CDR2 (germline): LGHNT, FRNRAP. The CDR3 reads CASGLADLNYEQYF. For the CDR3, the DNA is TGTGCTAGTGGTTTGGCGGACTTGAACTACGAGCAGTACTTC.

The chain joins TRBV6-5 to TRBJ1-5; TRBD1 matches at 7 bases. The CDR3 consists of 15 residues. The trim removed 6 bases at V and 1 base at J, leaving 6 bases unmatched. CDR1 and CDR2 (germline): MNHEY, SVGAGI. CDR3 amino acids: CASSPGGQSNQPQHF. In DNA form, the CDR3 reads TGTGCCAGCAGCCCCGGGGGACAGAGCAATCAGCCCCAGCATTTT.

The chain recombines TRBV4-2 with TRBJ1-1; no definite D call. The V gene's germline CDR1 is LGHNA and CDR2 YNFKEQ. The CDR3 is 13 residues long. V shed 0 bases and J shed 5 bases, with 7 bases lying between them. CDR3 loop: CASSQDRITEAFF. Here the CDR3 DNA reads TGTGCCAGCAGCCAAGACCGTATTACTGAAGCTTTCTTT.

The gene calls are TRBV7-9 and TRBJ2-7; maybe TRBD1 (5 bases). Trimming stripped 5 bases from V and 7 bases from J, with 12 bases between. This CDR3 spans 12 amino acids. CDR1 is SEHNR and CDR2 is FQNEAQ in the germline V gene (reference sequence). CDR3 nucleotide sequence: TGTGCCAGCAGCCCAGGGTCTCTGGAGCAGTACTTC. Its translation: CASSPGSLEQYF.

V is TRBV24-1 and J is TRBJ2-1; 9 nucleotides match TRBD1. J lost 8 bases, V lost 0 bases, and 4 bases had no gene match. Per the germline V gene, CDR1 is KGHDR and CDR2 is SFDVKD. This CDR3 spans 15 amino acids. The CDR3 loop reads CATSDLLGQGDEQFF. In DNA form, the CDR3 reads TGTGCCACCAGTGATTTGCTGGGACAGGGAGATGAGCAGTTCTTC.

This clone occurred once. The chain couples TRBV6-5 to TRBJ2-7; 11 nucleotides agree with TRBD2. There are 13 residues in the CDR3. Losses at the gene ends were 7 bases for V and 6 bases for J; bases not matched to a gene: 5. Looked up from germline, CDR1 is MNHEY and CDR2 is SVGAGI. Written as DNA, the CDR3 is TGTGCCAGCACCCCAACTAGCGGGAGCGAGCAGTACTTC. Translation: CASTPTSGSEQYF.

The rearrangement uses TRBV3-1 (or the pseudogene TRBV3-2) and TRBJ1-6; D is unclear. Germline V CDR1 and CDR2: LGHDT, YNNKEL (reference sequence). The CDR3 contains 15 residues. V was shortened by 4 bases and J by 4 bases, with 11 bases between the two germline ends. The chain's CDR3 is CASSLLEGYNSPLHF. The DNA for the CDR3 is TGTGCCAGCAGCCTCCTAGAAGGTTATAATTCACCCCTCCACTTT.

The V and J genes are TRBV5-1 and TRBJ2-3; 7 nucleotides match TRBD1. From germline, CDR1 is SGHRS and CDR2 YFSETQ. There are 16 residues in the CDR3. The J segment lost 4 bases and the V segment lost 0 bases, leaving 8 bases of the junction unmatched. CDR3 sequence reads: CASSLAVRQGADTQYF. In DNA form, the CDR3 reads TGCGCCAGCAGCTTGGCCGTGAGACAGGGAGCAGATACGCAGTATTTT.

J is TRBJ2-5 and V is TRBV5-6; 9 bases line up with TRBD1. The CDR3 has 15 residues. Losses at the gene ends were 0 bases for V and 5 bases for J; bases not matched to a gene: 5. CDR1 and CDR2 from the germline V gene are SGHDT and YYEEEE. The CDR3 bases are TGTGCCAGCAGCTTGGGCGGGACAGGGACTGAGACCCAGTACTTC. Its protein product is CASSLGGTGTETQYF.

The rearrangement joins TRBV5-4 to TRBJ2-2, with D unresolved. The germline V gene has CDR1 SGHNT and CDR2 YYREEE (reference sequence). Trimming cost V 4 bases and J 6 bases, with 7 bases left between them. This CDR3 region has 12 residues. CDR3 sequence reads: CASSLTPGELFF. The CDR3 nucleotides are TGTGCCAGCAGCCTTACTCCCGGGGAGCTGTTTTTT.

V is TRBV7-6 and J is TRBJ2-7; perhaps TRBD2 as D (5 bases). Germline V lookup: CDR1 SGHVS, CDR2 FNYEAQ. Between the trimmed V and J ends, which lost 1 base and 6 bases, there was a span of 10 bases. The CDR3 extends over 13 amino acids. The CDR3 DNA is TGTGCCAGCAGCTTAGTGTACGGAGGCGAGCAGTACTTC. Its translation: CASSLVYGGEQYF.

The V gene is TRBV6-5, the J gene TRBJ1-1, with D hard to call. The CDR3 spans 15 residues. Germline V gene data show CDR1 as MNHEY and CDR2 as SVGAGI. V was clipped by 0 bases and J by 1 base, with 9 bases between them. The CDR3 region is CASSYSQPGNTEAFF. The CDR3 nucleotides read TGTGCCAGCAGTTACTCACAGCCCGGGAACACTGAAGCTTTCTTT.